Shown below are 24 T cell receptor beta chains from a single sample sequenced in a study of identical twins. Via MiXCR, TCRdb re-called the 5' RACE reads, giving one row per CDR3 protein. Of roughly 720,000 distinct CDR3 sequences in the sample, 18% were seen once. This sample was also put to use in a study of T cells expressing NK-cell markers.

The sequenced sample consisted of PBMCs. All receptors come from a woman between 18 and 29 years old in good health.

J is TRBJ2-7 and V is TRBV7-9, with D possibly TRBD2 on 7 matching bases. Germline CDR1 SEHNR, CDR2 FQNEAQ (reference sequence). The CDR3 spans 14 residues. The germline V and J ends were trimmed by 9 bases and 3 bases, with 18 bases remaining between them. This CDR3 is CASTSGASGYEQYF. The CDR3, as DNA: TGTGCCAGTACCTCAGGGGCTAGCGGCTACGAGCAGTACTTC.

This chain links TRBV12-3 or TRBV12-4 with TRBJ2-7; a possible D gene is TRBD2 (5 bases). CDR3 size: 12 residues. V was clipped by 8 bases and J by 6 bases, with 14 bases between them. The CDR3 sequence is CASEGPVSEQYF. CDR3 nucleotide sequence: TGTGCCAGCGAGGGCCCTGTTAGCGAGCAGTACTTC.

V usage is TRBV20-1 and J usage is TRBJ1-6; D possibly corresponds to TRBD1 (5 bases). The V and J ends lost 0 bases and 3 bases respectively, with 9 bases between them. CDR1 is DFQATT, CDR2 SNEGSKA, per germline (reference sequence). The CDR3 sequence is 15 residues long. As DNA, the CDR3 is TGCAGTGCTAGAGAACCAGGGAGCTATAATTCACCCCTCCACTTT. As protein: CSAREPGSYNSPLHF.

DNA for the CDR3: TGTGCCAGCAGTAGGCAGGGGGCAGAGGCTTTCTTT. Protein sequence: CASSRQGAEAFF. The V gene is TRBV12-3 or TRBV12-4, the J gene TRBJ1-1, with 8 bases lining up with TRBD1. This CDR3 has 12 amino acids. Trimming took 5 bases from V and 11 from J; bases not matched to a gene: 7.

The genes are TRBV7-8 and TRBJ1-2; 7 nucleotides align to TRBD1. The CDR3 consists of 15 residues. Per germline, CDR1 SGHVS and CDR2 FQNEAQ. Trimming at V came to 1 base and at J to 7 bases, leaving 9 bases not matched to a gene. CDR3 in DNA: TGTGCCAGCAGCTTAGTCCGAACAGGGGTCAGTGGCTACACCTTC. Its protein is CASSLVRTGVSGYTF. Supplemented by reference TRBV7-8 and TRBJ1-2, the full variable domain reads GAGVSQSPRYKVAKRGQDVALRCDPISGHVSLFWYQQALGQGPEFLTYFQNEAQLDKSGLPSDRFFAERPEGSVSTLKIQRTQQEDSAVYLCASSLVRTGVSGYTFGSGTRLTVV.

This clonotype was detected only a few times. This chain uses TRBV20-1 with TRBJ2-3; 10 bases map to TRBD2. Germline V gene lookup returns CDR1 DFQATT and CDR2 SNEGSKA (reference sequence). V gave up 3 bases and J gave up 6 bases; unmatched junction bases: 9. There are 15 residues in the CDR3. CDR3 protein: CSASATSGTGDTQYF. Here the CDR3 DNA reads TGCAGTGCTAGCGCTACTAGCGGGACGGGGGATACGCAGTATTTT.

This chain joins TRBV12-3 or TRBV12-4 and TRBJ2-2; D not resolved. Trimming removed 7 bases from V and 7 bases from J, with 16 bases in between. This CDR3 has 14 amino acids. DNA for the CDR3: TGTGCCAGCACTGCTGGGTCTTGGGGCGGGGAGCTGTTTTTT. Amino acid sequence: CASTAGSWGGELFF.

The sample holds a few counts of this clonotype. The J gene is TRBJ2-1, the V gene TRBV14; no firm D call. V gave up 8 bases and J gave up 5 bases, with 7 bases separating them. The CDR3 runs 11 residues. CDR1 SGHDN and CDR2 FVKESK come from the germline V gene. The CDR3 nucleotides read TGTGCCAGCGCATTGCACAATGAGCAGTTCTTC. Its translation is CASALHNEQFF. The complete variable domain, with remaining parts taken from reference TRBV14 and TRBJ2-1, reads EAGVTQFPSHSVIEKGQTVTLRCDPISGHDNLYWYRRVMGKEIKFLLHFVKESKQDESGMPNNRFLAERTGGTYSTLKVQPAELEDSGVYFCASALHNEQFFGPGTRLTVL.

This clonotype was seen only a few times. V gene TRBV5-5 combines with J gene TRBJ1-1; 8 positions agree with TRBD1. Germline CDR1 and CDR2: SGHKS and YYEKEE (reference sequence). This CDR3 is built from 14 residues. Germline trimming cut 1 base from V and 4 bases from J; bases unmatched to any gene: 3. CDR3 amino acids: CASSLWTGITEAFF. CDR3 nucleotide sequence: TGTGCCAGCAGCTTGTGGACAGGGATCACTGAAGCTTTCTTT.

This clonotype was seen many times. The gene calls are TRBV12-3 or TRBV12-4 and TRBJ2-7; D is unclear. The CDR3 length is 11 residues. The V gene lost 8 bases and the J gene lost 4 bases, with 9 bases spanning the gap. The CDR3 sequence: CASSAGYEQYF. CDR3 DNA sequence: TGTGCCAGCTCCGCCGGTTACGAGCAGTACTTC.

This clonotype was counted only a few times. This sequence joins TRBV20-1 and TRBJ2-7; 11 bases are shared with TRBD2. Germline V gene lookup returns CDR1 DFQATT and CDR2 SNEGSKA (reference sequence). With 6 bases clipped from V and 4 bases from J, the junction kept 5 bases outside the gene matches. The CDR3 loop spans 13 amino acids. This CDR3 is CSAIAGGAYEQYF. As DNA, the CDR3 is TGCAGTGCCATAGCGGGGGGGGCGTACGAGCAGTACTTC.

This chain uses TRBV5-1 with TRBJ2-5, with no clear D. The CDR3 is 12 amino acids. V was clipped by 1 base and J by 6 bases, with 7 bases between them. CDR1 SGHRS and CDR2 YFSETQ come from the germline V gene. In DNA, the CDR3 is TGCGCCAGCAGCTTGATTCCGAAGACCCAGTACTTC. This sequence encodes CASSLIPKTQYF.

The J gene is TRBJ2-2, the V gene TRBV6-2 or TRBV6-3; TRBD1 might be the D (6 bases). CDR1 is MNHEY, CDR2 SVGEGT, per germline. This CDR3 has 16 residues. V was shortened by 6 bases and J by 3 bases, with 17 bases between the two germline ends. DNA of the CDR3: TGTGCCAGCAGCTCCCGACAGGTTCAAGACACCGGGGAGCTGTTTTTT. It encodes CASSSRQVQDTGELFF.

This clonotype was detected a few times. The V gene is TRBV20-1, the J gene TRBJ2-2, with TRBD2 matching 7 bases. This CDR3 spans 16 amino acids. Germline values: CDR1 DFQATT, CDR2 SNEGSKA (reference sequence). Losses at the gene ends were 6 bases for V and 9 bases for J; bases not matched to a gene: 19. CDR3: CSAKYEEGGSSWELFF. CDR3 bases: TGCAGTGCCAAATATGAGGAAGGCGGGAGTTCGTGGGAGCTGTTTTTT.

This chain uses TRBV7-9 with TRBJ2-3; D may match TRBD1 or TRBD2 (5 bases each). The CDR3 spans 17 residues. V was cut by 5 bases and J by 0 bases, with 18 bases left in between. Germline-derived CDR1 and CDR2 are SEHNR and FQNEAQ (reference sequence). The CDR3 coding sequence is TGTGCCAGCAGCCCCCGGGACCAGCCAACTAGCACAGATACGCAGTATTTT. It translates to CASSPRDQPTSTDTQYF.

This clonotype has ten or more counts. The V call is TRBV5-1, the J call TRBJ1-3, with D perhaps matching TRBD1 (5 bases). This CDR3 contains 13 residues. V gave up 0 bases and J gave up 4 bases, with 5 bases separating them. Germline-derived CDR1 and CDR2 are SGHRS and YFSETQ. DNA of the CDR3: TGCGCCAGCAGCTTGGGGACAGGAAACACCATATATTTT. Protein product: CASSLGTGNTIYF.

V usage is TRBV9 and J usage is TRBJ2-3; 8 nucleotides match TRBD2. The CDR3 length is 15 residues. V lost 3 bases and J lost 1; bases outside the gene matches: 4. Germline V gene data show CDR1 as SGDLS and CDR2 as YYNGEE. CDR3 sequence (DNA): TGTGCCAGCAGCGACCTCGGGGGGGGCACAGATACGCAGTATTTT. Translation gives CASSDLGGGTDTQYF. The complete variable domain, with remaining parts taken from reference TRBV9 and TRBJ2-3, reads DSGVTQTPKHLITATGQRVTLRCSPRSGDLSVYWYQQSLDQGLQFLIQYYNGEERAKGNILERFSAQQFPDLHSELNLSSLELGDSALYFCASSDLGGGTDTQYFGPGTRLTVL.

This clonotype was recorded once. The chain combines TRBV11-3 with TRBJ2-6, with unresolved D. CDR1 is SGHNT, CDR2 YENEEA, per germline. The CDR3 is made up of 15 amino acids. V lost 4 bases to trimming and J lost 2 bases, with 9 bases between them. CDR3 DNA: TGTGCCAGCAGCTCTAGGTTTGCTGGGGCCAACGTCCTGACTTTC. Its translation is CASSSRFAGANVLTF.

This clonotype turned up a few times. The V call is TRBV4-3, the J call TRBJ2-2, with unresolved D. Germline values: CDR1 LGHNA, CDR2 YSLEER. V lost 0 bases and J lost 7, with 3 bases in between. The CDR3 sequence is 12 residues long. The CDR3 nucleotides are TGCGCCAGCAGCCAAGAAGTCGGGGAGCTGTTTTTT. Its protein product is CASSQEVGELFF.

The chain combines TRBV7-9 with TRBJ2-7; TRBD1 matches at 7 bases. The CDR3 totals 13 residues. J gave up 5 bases and V 5 bases, and 6 bases lay outside the gene matches. The germline V gene encodes CDR1 SEHNR and CDR2 FQNEAQ (reference sequence). This CDR3 reads CASSGPTGNEQYF. The CDR3 DNA reads TGTGCCAGCAGCGGGCCGACAGGGAACGAGCAGTACTTC.

This chain connects TRBV7-2 to TRBJ2-7, with 9 bases that match TRBD1. Losses at the gene ends were 6 bases for V and 7 bases for J; bases not matched to a gene: 13. The CDR3 sequence is 15 residues long. The germline gives CDR1 SGHTA, CDR2 FQGNSA. CDR3 sequence: CASSKTGTGQYEQYF. DNA for the CDR3: TGTGCCAGCAGTAAAACCGGGACAGGGCAATATGAGCAGTACTTC.

This clonotype was seen a few times. This chain uses TRBV12-3 or TRBV12-4 with TRBJ1-1; 7 bases match TRBD1. This CDR3 region has 15 residues. J gave up 5 bases and V 6 bases, and 12 bases lay outside the gene matches. CDR3 nucleotide sequence: TGTGCCAGCAGGCGTGGGACAGTTCAATCGACTGAAGCTTTCTTT. Translating it yields CASRRGTVQSTEAFF.

This clonotype was seen repeatedly, ten times or more. The chain joins TRBV20-1 to TRBJ1-2; tentatively, D is TRBD1 (5 bases). In germline, CDR1 is DFQATT, CDR2 SNEGSKA (reference sequence). This CDR3 has 14 residues. CDR3 residues: CTPWGGTSNYGYTF. DNA for the CDR3: TGCACCCCCTGGGGCGGGACTTCTAACTATGGCTACACCTTC.

V usage is TRBV7-2 and J usage is TRBJ1-1; D perhaps matches TRBD1 (6 bases). Trimming cost V 6 bases and J 4 bases, with 15 bases left between them. There are 14 residues in the CDR3. Germline V gives CDR1 SGHTA, CDR2 FQGNSA. The CDR3 coding sequence is TGTGCCAGCAGGTTCCCGAGGGGGGGCACTGAAGCTTTCTTT. It specifies CASRFPRGGTEAFF.